These 29 T cell receptor beta chains originate from one sample sequenced in a study of shared clonotypes between healthy human individuals. Clones were read by immunoSEQ multiplex PCR, and TCRdb kept only the in-frame ones, dropping some. Among around 2.5 million clones, approximately 94% were seen once, and the ten largest hold around 0.4%. Source material: naive CD4+ T cells from PBMCs. The subset denotes: CD45RA+ positively selected. These receptors came from a man in his late teens or twenties in good health. Some clones in this sample may be carry-over from other donors' samples.

The chain joins TRBV5-1 to TRBJ2-5, with 10 bases matching TRBD2. V trimming: 6 bases; J trimming: 5 bases; junction bases outside the gene matches: 13. The CDR3 spans 16 residues. CDR1 and CDR2 from the germline V gene are SGHRS and YFSETQ. CDR3 DNA sequence: TGCGCCAGCACCCTATATACTAGCGGGATAATGGAGACCCAGTACTTC. Translating gives CASTLYTSGIMETQYF.

The chain carries TRBV7-9 and TRBJ2-3, with D perhaps matching TRBD1 (5 bases). CDR3 length: 16 residues. Germline lookup yields CDR1 SEHNR and CDR2 FQNEAQ (reference sequence). The V gene lost 2 bases and the J gene lost 1 base, with 13 bases spanning the gap. The CDR3 spells CASSLPSGIGTDTQYF. CDR3 in DNA: TGTGCCAGCAGCTTACCCTCAGGGATAGGCACAGATACGCAGTATTTT.

The chain is built from TRBV28 and TRBJ2-3, with D hard to call. CDR3 length: 14 residues. Trimming removed 4 bases at V and 1 base at J, with 9 bases between. Germline CDR1 reads MDHEN; CDR2 reads SYDVKM. DNA for the CDR3: TGTGCCAGCAGTTCTCAGGCAGGCACAGATACGCAGTATTTT. It translates to CASSSQAGTDTQYF.

This clone was found once. V usage is TRBV2 and J usage is TRBJ2-1; D is possibly TRBD2 (6 bases). In germline, CDR1 is SNHLY, CDR2 FYNNEI. The CDR3 consists of 18 residues. With 6 bases removed from V and 0 bases from J, the gap between germline ends came to 21 bases. DNA for the CDR3: TGTGCCAGCAGCCGGGACTTCTCCTCCTTAAGCTCCTACAATGAGCAGTTCTTC. Protein sequence: CASSRDFSSLSSYNEQFF.

The J gene is TRBJ1-2, the V gene TRBV28; D perhaps matches TRBD1 (6 bases). The CDR3 has 12 amino acids. Germline loops: CDR1 MDHEN, CDR2 SYDVKM. V gave up 8 bases and J gave up 3 bases, with 10 bases separating them. CDR3 in amino acids: CASRRGDYGYTF. Written as DNA, the CDR3 is TGTGCCAGCCGAAGGGGGGACTATGGCTACACCTTC.

This chain uses TRBV5-1 with TRBJ1-1, with D hard to call. Germline assignment: CDR1 SGHRS and CDR2 YFSETQ. The CDR3 runs 14 residues. The V end lost 1 base, the J end lost 4 bases, and 11 bases lay between the germline ends. The CDR3 region is CASSLKWGTTEAFF. The CDR3 region has the DNA TGCGCCAGCAGCTTGAAGTGGGGTACCACTGAAGCTTTCTTT.

The chain recombines TRBV4-3 with TRBJ1-2; 12 bases align to TRBD1. The CDR3 sequence is 16 residues long. The germline V gene encodes CDR1 LGHNA and CDR2 YSLEER. Trimming cost V 0 bases and J 7 bases; bases outside gene matches: 6. The CDR3 DNA is TGCGCCAGCAGCCAAGACACCGGGACAGGGGGCTTTGGCTACACCTTC. Its translation is CASSQDTGTGGFGYTF.

This chain links TRBV28 with TRBJ1-5, with a tentative D call TRBD1 (5 bases). This CDR3 region has 14 residues. The V end lost 7 bases, the J end lost 7 bases, and 17 bases lay between the germline ends. Germline values: CDR1 MDHEN, CDR2 SYDVKM. DNA for the CDR3: TGTGCCAGCACCCCGGGACTGGGGCGCCAGCCCCAGCATTTT. It yields the protein CASTPGLGRQPQHF.

The chain is built from TRBV5-4 and TRBJ2-1, with 9 bases lining up with TRBD2. The junction had 12 bases not matched to a gene; V was cut back by 3 bases and J by 11 bases. Per the germline V gene, CDR1 is SGHNT and CDR2 is YYREEE (reference sequence). CDR3 size: 15 residues. The CDR3 is CASSSSTSGQMKQFF. CDR3 bases: TGTGCCAGCAGCTCGTCGACTAGCGGCCAAATGAAGCAGTTCTTC.

The gene calls are TRBV5-1 and TRBJ2-2; D might be TRBD1 or TRBD2, each matching 6 bases. Germline CDR1 reads SGHRS; CDR2 reads YFSETQ. The CDR3 length is 16 residues. V was trimmed by 3 bases and J by 6 bases, leaving 18 bases between them. CDR3 coding DNA: TGCGCCAGCAGCTCGGATGGGGGGCGCATCGCCGGGGAGCTGTTTTTT. Its translation: CASSSDGGRIAGELFF.

The CDR3 spells CASSEAELYGYTF. The CDR3 nucleotides are TGTGCCAGCAGTGAAGCCGAACTCTATGGCTACACCTTC. The gene calls are TRBV6-1 and TRBJ1-2; no reliable D call. Trimming left V 0 bases short and J 4 bases short, with 6 bases between. The CDR3 length is 13 residues. Germline CDR1 reads MNHNS; CDR2 reads SASEGT.

This chain links TRBV18 with TRBJ2-4; 9 bases align to TRBD1. CDR3 length: 15 amino acids. Germline V gives CDR1 KGHSH, CDR2 LQKENI. Germline trimming cut 3 bases from V and 1 base from J; bases unmatched to any gene: 1. In nucleotides, the CDR3 is TGTGCCAGCTCACCTGGACAGGGGGCCAAAAACATTCAGTACTTC. Encoded protein: CASSPGQGAKNIQYF.

This clone occurred a few times. Other DNA sequences in this specimen translate into the identical CDR3. This chain joins TRBV5-1 and TRBJ1-1; no clear D. There are 14 residues in the CDR3. Germline CDR1 SGHRS, CDR2 YFSETQ. Trimming cost V 4 bases and J 0 bases, with 10 bases left between them. Here the CDR3 reads CASSPDSMNTEAFF. CDR3 DNA sequence: TGCGCCAGCAGCCCGGATTCGATGAACACTGAAGCTTTCTTT.

The chain joins TRBV28 to TRBJ2-2; D gene unclear. The germline gives CDR1 MDHEN, CDR2 SYDVKM. V was clipped by 4 bases and J by 0 bases, with 9 bases between them. The CDR3 is 15 amino acids. The CDR3 region is CASSSEPTNTGELFF. The CDR3 DNA follows: TGTGCCAGCAGTTCGGAGCCCACGAACACCGGGGAGCTGTTTTTT.

The V and J genes are TRBV7-9 and TRBJ1-4, with 8 nucleotides matching TRBD1. CDR1 is SEHNR and CDR2 is FQNEAQ in the germline V gene (reference sequence). This CDR3 contains 15 residues. V trimming: 5 bases; J trimming: 8 bases; junction bases outside the gene matches: 10. This CDR3 is CASSPQGAGSEKLFF. The CDR3 bases are TGTGCCAGCAGCCCCCAGGGGGCGGGGAGCGAAAAACTGTTTTTT.

A remark on this clone: One end of the junction does not line up with germline, which may come from a read error. This chain uses TRBV5-1 with TRBJ2-7; D may be TRBD2 (7 bases). This CDR3 has 14 residues. The germline CDR1 and CDR2 sequences are SGHRS and YFSETQ. The CDR3 DNA reads as TGCGCCAGCAGCACCCTGGACAGCGGGACTGAGAAGAACTTC. It translates to CASSTLDSGTEKNF.

The rearrangement uses TRBV7-3 and TRBJ2-5; D may correspond to TRBD1 or TRBD2 (5 bases each). Per the germline V gene, CDR1 is SGHTA and CDR2 is FQGTGA. The V gene lost 5 bases and the J gene lost 5 bases, with 12 bases spanning the gap. The CDR3 is made up of 13 amino acids. For the CDR3, the DNA is TGTGCCAGCAGCCGGGACCCGGGGGAGACCCAGTACTTC. Translating gives CASSRDPGETQYF.

This clone turned up a few times. The chain joins TRBV6-5 to TRBJ2-2; no clear D gene. CDR3 length: 13 amino acids. CDR1 is MNHEY, CDR2 SVGAGI, per germline. V was pared by 11 bases and J by 2 bases, with 12 bases between. The DNA of the CDR3 is TGTGCCGCGTACGGATTTAACACCGGGGAGCTGTTTTTT. Translated, it gives CAAYGFNTGELFF.

A single count supports this clone. This chain links TRBV25-1 with TRBJ2-7; 9 bases line up with TRBD1. The CDR3 sequence is 15 residues long. The V segment lost 6 bases and the J segment 5 bases; nucleotides outside the gene matches: 11. The germline CDR1 and CDR2 sequences are MGHDK and SYGVNS. The CDR3 is CASRRLGQGHHEQYF. DNA for the CDR3: TGTGCCAGCAGGCGCCTGGGACAGGGTCACCACGAGCAGTACTTC.

This chain connects TRBV7-9 to TRBJ2-1; D might be TRBD2 (5 bases). V was cut by 1 base and J by 11 bases, with 9 bases left in between. CDR3 length equals 12 residues. Germline values: CDR1 SEHNR, CDR2 FQNEAQ (reference sequence). The CDR3 nucleotides are TGTGCCAGCAGCTTAGAGTCCGGGAAGCAGTTCTTC. Protein: CASSLESGKQFF.

This clone was counted a single time. J is TRBJ1-1 and V is TRBV1. TRBV1 is a recognized pseudogene. CDR3 length: 17 amino acids. The DNA for the CDR3 is TGCACCAGCAGCCAAGATTCGTTTGGGGACCCCCTCCCTGAAGCTTTCTTT. This codes for CTSSQDSFGDPLPEAFF.

About this clone: Distinct nucleotide sequences in the sample also encode this CDR3. The chain is built from TRBV5-6 and TRBJ2-5; D not resolved. The CDR3 runs to 12 residues. The V and J ends lost 1 base and 5 bases respectively, with 6 bases between them. Germline V gene sequence: CDR1 SGHDT, CDR2 YYEEEE. The CDR3, as DNA: TGTGCCAGCAGCTTGCCCGGGGAGACCCAGTACTTC. Amino acids: CASSLPGETQYF. The full variable domain, rest sourced from reference TRBV5-6 and TRBJ2-5, is DAGVTQSPTHLIKTRGQQVTLRCSPKSGHDTVSWYQQALGQGPQFIFQYYEEEERQRGNFPDRFSGHQFPNYSSELNVNALLLGDSALYLCASSLPGETQYFGPGTRLLVL.

As to this clone: This CDR3 is also generated by other DNA sequences in the sample. The chain employs TRBV6-5 and TRBJ1-5; D unclear. V gave up 2 bases and J gave up 4 bases, with 6 bases separating them. The CDR3 runs to 13 residues. Germline CDR1 MNHEY, CDR2 SVGAGI. The CDR3 sequence: CASSYGGNQPQHF. The CDR3 DNA reads as TGTGCCAGCAGTTACGGAGGGAATCAGCCCCAGCATTTT.

The V and J genes are TRBV5-1 and TRBJ2-1; 13 bases map to TRBD2. CDR3 length: 15 residues. The V gene's germline CDR1 is SGHRS and CDR2 YFSETQ. V shed 4 bases and J 6 bases; nucleotides not matched to a gene: 4. The CDR3 here is CASSGLAGAGNEQFF. Written as DNA, the CDR3 is TGCGCCAGCAGCGGACTAGCGGGAGCAGGCAATGAGCAGTTCTTC.

The chain uses TRBV5-6 and TRBJ2-5; TRBD2 matches 14 bases. There are 19 residues in the CDR3. After removal of 0 bases from V and 5 bases from J, the junction contained 12 bases not matched to a gene. Germline CDR1 SGHDT, CDR2 YYEEEE. The CDR3 DNA is TGTGCCAGCAGCTTGGAACGGACTAGCGGGAGGAGGATCATGGAGACCCAGTACTTC. Amino acid sequence: CASSLERTSGRRIMETQYF.

The chain joins TRBV12-5 to TRBJ1-2; TRBD1 aligns across 10 bases. The CDR3 runs to 14 residues. Per germline, CDR1 LGHNT and CDR2 FRNRAP. Trimming removed 4 bases from V and 8 bases from J; junction bases left unmatched: 7. CDR3 loop: CASGWGQGIGGYTF. CDR3 DNA sequence: TGTGCTAGTGGTTGGGGACAGGGGATAGGAGGCTACACCTTC.

This chain joins TRBV28 and TRBJ2-1; D remains unclear. There are 14 residues in the CDR3. V lost 5 bases and J 6 bases, leaving 14 bases between the germline ends. Germline V CDR1 and CDR2: MDHEN, SYDVKM. In DNA, the CDR3 is TGTGCCAGCAGTCCACCTTTTAGGATCAATGAGCAGTTCTTC. Translated, it gives CASSPPFRINEQFF.

The rearrangement joins TRBV4-1 to TRBJ2-2; 8 bases match TRBD2. This CDR3 is 17 amino acids long. Germline assignment: CDR1 MGHRA and CDR2 YSYEKL. Trimming at V came to 0 bases and at J to 0 bases, leaving 3 bases not matched to a gene. The CDR3 nucleotides are TGCGCCAGCAGCCAAGAGATCGGGGGGGCGAACACCGGGGAGCTGTTTTTT. Translating gives CASSQEIGGANTGELFF.

The chain combines TRBV4-3 with TRBJ2-2; D gene uncertain. Germline V gene data show CDR1 as LGHNA and CDR2 as YSLEER. CDR3 length: 16 residues. V shed 0 bases and J shed 1 base, with 9 bases lying between them. This CDR3 is CASSQDPAGNTGELFF. The CDR3 region has the DNA TGCGCCAGCAGCCAAGATCCAGCCGGGAACACCGGGGAGCTGTTTTTT.